This section outlines one T cell receptor (beta chain) sequence together with its context. What antigen it recognizes has not been identified. It has no much larger one-base neighbor in the sample; base qualities were not kept. This record comes from a study of T cells in narcolepsy listed by TCRdb under 2018. In terms of the full investigation: Patients with narcolepsy type 1 or type 2 (NT1, NT2) and healthy control donors were enrolled in the study. To look for autoreactive T cells in narcolepsy patients that target self-antigens of hypocretin neurons (hypocretin, TRIB2), the study used TCR Vbeta sequencing to follow clonotypes in blood and CSF. Broad study findings and their caveats: No sequences matching autoreactive T cell clones were contained in some blood memory CD4+ repertoires from patients and controls. According to the report, autoreactive clonotypes were detected serially in the blood of the same patients and of different patients, but not in healthy controls. Patients and controls had comparable numbers of sequenced blood memory CD4+ clonotypes, averaging about 39,000 and 35,000, respectively. HCRT-specific and TRIB2-specific autoreactive clonotypes were highlighted in plots that compared CD4+ T cell clonotypes in CSF versus blood from the same patient.

Library preparation employed the immunoSEQ multiplex PCR assay. This is the immuneACCESS table as TCRdb keeps it, with only in-frame sequences that have V and J called. A part of the clones is gone; compared with another copy, unresolved V genes explain less than half, and the rest is unexplained. Here the sample has 25,000 to 30,000 clones; approximately 87% occur a single time. More than 0.75% of the sample rests with the top ten. The CDR3 contains 13 residues, cysteine and phenylalanine counted. Left in the record is the CDR3 DNA by itself, 39 bases read in frame from the first base. Based on the germline V gene (reference sequence), the CDR1 and CDR2 sequences are LNHDA and SQIVND. The V end loses 3 bases and the J end loses 1 base, and a stretch of 6 bases separates them. For TCR Vbeta sequencing, memory CD4+ T cells were sorted ex vivo from the peripheral blood of narcolepsy patients and healthy controls.

The sequencing sample was made of memory (CD45RA-) CD4+ T cells from blood. The sample's cell subset or site, from its label and the paper: memory T cells sorted ex vivo from peripheral blood. The TCR sequence derives from a human donor in good health. Rearrangement joined TRBV19 to TRBJ1-1; too little of a D gene remains to name it. The CDR3 has the sequence CASSIRGNTEAFF. At the DNA level, the sequence is TGTGCCAGTAGTATCAGAGGGAACACTGAAGCTTTCTTT.